This entry lists 21 T cell receptor beta chains sequenced from one sample in a study of human T cells and chemical hapten exposure. TCRdb re-analysed the RACE reads in MiXCR, keeping a single row per CDR3 protein. The profile covers 150,000 to 200,000 distinct CDR3 sequences, with 28% appearing a single time and about 2% taken by the ten largest. Specified time point: patch test 3, about 24 weeks after DPC sensitization. The sample's treatment: therapeutic diphenylcyclopropenone sensitization with weekly scalp DPC. The sample was whole blood, taken in connection with sensitization to the hapten diphenylcyclopropenone (DPC). The receptors here all came from a woman aged 18-29 years with alopecia areata. Some clones in this sample may be carry-over from other donors' samples.

The J gene is TRBJ2-1, the V gene TRBV10-3, with unresolved D. This CDR3 is built from 12 residues. Trimming took off 2 bases at V and 12 bases at J, with 11 bases between the two ends. Germline V gene sequence: CDR1 ENHRY, CDR2 SYGVKD. This CDR3 reads CAISERTSWQFF. The CDR3 DNA follows: TGTGCCATCAGTGAGCGGACCTCCTGGCAGTTCTTC.

Only a few counts were recorded for this clonotype. This rearrangement joins TRBV7-6 to TRBJ2-2; 9 bases line up with TRBD2. CDR1 and CDR2 (germline): SGHVS, FNYEAQ. The CDR3 covers 16 residues. With 1 base clipped from V and 5 bases from J, the junction kept 5 bases outside the gene matches. The DNA for the CDR3 is TGTGCCAGCAGCTTAGGGTCGGGACTAGCAACCGGGGAGCTGTTTTTT. Protein sequence: CASSLGSGLATGELFF.

This clonotype was seen more than once but under ten times. V usage is TRBV6-1 and J usage is TRBJ1-2, with D possibly being TRBD1 (5 bases). V was pared by 8 bases and J by 5 bases, with 15 bases between. The CDR3 is 13 amino acids. Germline V lookup: CDR1 MNHNS, CDR2 SASEGT. CDR3 region: CASRHSQGYGYTF. CDR3 nucleotides: TGTGCCAGCCGGCATTCCCAGGGATATGGCTACACCTTC.

This chain's CDR3 is CASSLAGIEAFF. In DNA, the CDR3 is TGCGCCAGCAGCTTGGCCGGGATTGAAGCTTTCTTT. The chain couples TRBV5-1 to TRBJ1-1; D is unresolved. Per the germline V gene, CDR1 is SGHRS and CDR2 is YFSETQ. V lost 0 bases, J lost 7 bases, and 7 bases lay in between. The CDR3 runs to 12 residues.

This clonotype was observed a few times. This chain links TRBV20-1 with TRBJ2-5; TRBD2 agrees at 7 bases. The V gene end was trimmed by 0 bases and the J gene end by 5 bases; junction bases not matched to a gene: 9. The V gene's germline CDR1 is DFQATT and CDR2 SNEGSKA (reference sequence). The CDR3 length is 15 residues. The CDR3 region has the DNA TGCAGTGCTAGAGAGGCTAGCGGAATACGGGAGACCCAGTACTTC. Translated, it gives CSAREASGIRETQYF.

A few counts support this clonotype. The chain links TRBV6-5 to TRBJ1-1; D is ambiguous. The V gene's germline CDR1 is MNHEY and CDR2 SVGAGI. CDR3 length equals 12 residues. V was cut by 0 bases and J by 9 bases, with 8 bases left in between. CDR3: CASSYSREKAFF. The CDR3 DNA reads TGTGCCAGCAGTTACTCGAGAGAGAAAGCTTTCTTT.

This clonotype was found a few times. The chain has TRBV7-2 and TRBJ2-3; D gene uncertain. Germline CDR1 SGHTA, CDR2 FQGNSA. Trimming took off 1 base at V and 9 bases at J, with 5 bases between the two ends. The CDR3 is 11 amino acids. The CDR3 DNA is TGTGCCAGCAGCTTAGGGCTAACGCAGTATTTT. Amino acid sequence: CASSLGLTQYF.

CDR3 sequence: CSVLTDHYEQYF. DNA for the CDR3: TGCAGCGTTCTAACAGACCACTACGAGCAGTACTTC. V is TRBV29-1 and J is TRBJ2-7; D is undetermined. Germline V gives CDR1 SQVTM, CDR2 ANQGSEA. V dropped 5 bases and J dropped 3 bases, with 11 bases sitting between them. This CDR3 has 12 amino acids.

The V and J genes are TRBV27 and TRBJ2-3; perhaps D is TRBD1 or TRBD2 (5 bases each). Per the germline V gene, CDR1 is MNHEY and CDR2 is SMNVEV (reference sequence). Trimming shortened V by 5 bases and J by 4 bases, and 19 bases separated the two germline ends. The CDR3 runs to 16 residues. This CDR3 is CASSGKQEDSADTQYF. The CDR3 DNA follows: TGTGCCAGCAGTGGGAAACAGGAGGACTCAGCAGATACGCAGTATTTT.

The genes are TRBV29-1 and TRBJ1-2; tentatively, D is TRBD1 (5 bases). This CDR3 is 14 amino acids long. The germline gives CDR1 SQVTM, CDR2 ANQGSEA. Trimming left V 6 bases short and J 7 bases short, with 21 bases between. CDR3 nucleotide sequence: TGCAGCGTGGACCGGGACGGCCGTGGTGGTGGCTACACCTTC. It specifies CSVDRDGRGGGYTF.

This clonotype has more than one count but fewer than ten. The gene calls are TRBV5-1 and TRBJ1-1, with TRBD1 matching over 9 bases. Per the germline V gene, CDR1 is SGHRS and CDR2 is YFSETQ. Unmatched junction bases numbered 2, after V lost 0 bases and J lost 8 bases. The CDR3 runs 13 residues. CDR3 nucleotides: TGCGCCAGCAGCTTGGGACAGGGGGGCGAAGCTTTCTTT. Translating it yields CASSLGQGGEAFF.

This clonotype was seen more than once but under ten times. This chain links TRBV5-4 with TRBJ2-7; D perhaps matches TRBD1 (6 bases). The germline gives CDR1 SGHNT, CDR2 YYREEE (reference sequence). The CDR3 length is 14 residues. V lost 4 bases to trimming and J lost 6 bases, with 17 bases between them. CDR3 DNA: TGTGCCAGCAGCGCTAATACAGGGTCGGCCGAGCAGTACTTC. Translated: CASSANTGSAEQYF. Using reference TRBV5-4 and TRBJ2-7 for the parts outside the CDR3, the full variable domain is ETGVTQSPTHLIKTRGQQVTLRCSSQSGHNTVSWYQQALGQGPQFIFQYYREEENGRGNFPPRFSGLQFPNYSSELNVNALELDDSALYLCASSANTGSAEQYFGPGTRLTVT.

The rearrangement links TRBV28 to TRBJ1-1, with TRBD1 matching over 8 bases. The germline V gene has CDR1 MDHEN and CDR2 SYDVKM. This CDR3 has 15 amino acids. The J segment lost 5 bases and the V segment lost 5 bases, leaving 10 bases of the junction unmatched. CDR3 amino acids: CASSPLTGVGTEAFF. DNA for the CDR3: TGTGCCAGCAGTCCCTTGACAGGGGTTGGTACTGAAGCTTTCTTT.

This chain joins TRBV30 and TRBJ2-7; D unresolved. The germline V gene encodes CDR1 GTSNPN and CDR2 SVGIG (reference sequence). The CDR3 contains 11 residues. Trimming removed 3 bases at V and 3 bases at J, with 6 bases between. The CDR3 loop reads CAWRRVYEQYF. The CDR3 DNA is TGTGCCTGGAGACGGGTCTACGAGCAGTACTTC.

As regards this clonotype: At one end, the junction sequence differs from germline, possibly due to a read error. The rearrangement links TRBV20-1 to TRBJ2-3; a weak D match, TRBD1 (5 bases). The CDR3 contains 12 residues. Germline CDR1 DFQATT, CDR2 SNEGSKA (reference sequence). The CDR3 reads CSARGPAETQYF. CDR3 in DNA: TGCAGTGCTAGGGGGCCGGCAGAAACGCAGTATTTT.

This clonotype has more than one count but fewer than ten. This chain uses TRBV25-1 with TRBJ2-5; D may match TRBD1 or TRBD2 (5 bases each). The V and J ends lost 2 bases and 3 bases respectively, with 10 bases between them. The CDR3 is made up of 14 amino acids. Germline CDR1 MGHDK, CDR2 SYGVNS. The CDR3 DNA is TGTGCCAGCAGTGAACCGGGGCCGGAAGAGACCCAGTACTTC. This sequence encodes CASSEPGPEETQYF.

This rearrangement joins TRBV5-1 to TRBJ1-2; 10 positions match TRBD1. CDR1 SGHRS and CDR2 YFSETQ come from the germline V gene. The CDR3 has 17 residues. The V and J ends lost 5 bases and 8 bases, in that order; junction bases with no gene match: 18. DNA of the CDR3: TGCGCCAGCAGAAGTTCGAGACAGGGGGCGTTTGGAGGAGGCTACACCTTC. Translation gives CASRSSRQGAFGGGYTF.

The chain recombines TRBV27 with TRBJ2-1; D is undetermined. Trimming removed 7 bases at V and 6 bases at J, with 7 bases between. This CDR3 contains 11 residues. CDR1 and CDR2 from the germline V gene are MNHEY and SMNVEV (reference sequence). CDR3 loop: CASTGGNEQFF. The DNA of the CDR3 is TGTGCCAGCACGGGTGGCAATGAGCAGTTCTTC.

This clonotype was detected only a few times. The CDR3 region has the DNA TGTGCCAGCAGCTCCGGACGGTTCGAGACCCAGTACTTC. Amino acids: CASSSGRFETQYF. The chain joins TRBV7-9 to TRBJ2-5; D unresolved. Germline loops: CDR1 SEHNR, CDR2 FQNEAQ (reference sequence). V was cut by 4 bases and J by 5 bases, with 11 bases left in between. The CDR3 length is 13 residues.

J is TRBJ2-1 and V is TRBV29-1; TRBD2 matches at 7 bases. Germline CDR1 reads SQVTM; CDR2 reads ANQGSEA. V lost 7 bases, J lost 6 bases, and 15 bases stayed unmatched. The CDR3 is made up of 15 amino acids. CDR3 nucleotide sequence: TGCAGCGGAACAGGACTAGACCCTGGAGGCAATGAGCAGTTCTTC. This encodes CSGTGLDPGGNEQFF.

The chain employs TRBV5-1 and TRBJ1-2, with D possibly matching TRBD1 (5 bases). Trimming took off 1 base at V and 4 bases at J, with 11 bases between the two ends. The CDR3 contains 14 residues. Germline V gives CDR1 SGHRS, CDR2 YFSETQ. Here the CDR3 reads CASSLSQGTYGYTF. CDR3 nucleotides: TGCGCCAGCAGCTTGTCTCAGGGTACCTATGGCTACACCTTC. Complete variable domain (other parts from reference TRBV5-1 and TRBJ1-2): KAGVTQTPRYLIKTRGQQVTLSCSPISGHRSVSWYQQTPGQGLQFLFEYFSETQRNKGNFPGRFSGRQFSNSRSEMNVSTLELGDSALYLCASSLSQGTYGYTFGSGTRLTVV.